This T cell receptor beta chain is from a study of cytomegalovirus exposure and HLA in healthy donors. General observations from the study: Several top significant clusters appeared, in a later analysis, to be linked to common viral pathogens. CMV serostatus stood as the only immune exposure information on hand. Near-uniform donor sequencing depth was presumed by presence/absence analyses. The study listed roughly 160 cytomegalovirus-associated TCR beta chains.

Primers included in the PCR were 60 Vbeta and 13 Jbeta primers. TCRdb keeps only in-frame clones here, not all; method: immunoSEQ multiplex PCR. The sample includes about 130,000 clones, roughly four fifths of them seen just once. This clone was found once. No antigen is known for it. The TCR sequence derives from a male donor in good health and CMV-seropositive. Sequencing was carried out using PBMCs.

CDR3: CASSFNPPGDTEAFF. The CDR3 region has the DNA TGTGCCAGCAGTTTTAACCCCCCAGGGGACACTGAAGCTTTCTTT. The chain recombines TRBV28 with TRBJ1-1; D may be TRBD1 (6 bases). The CDR3 is 15 residues long. Germline lookup yields CDR1 MDHEN and CDR2 SYDVKM. Trimming removed 3 bases from V and 3 bases from J, with 14 bases in between.